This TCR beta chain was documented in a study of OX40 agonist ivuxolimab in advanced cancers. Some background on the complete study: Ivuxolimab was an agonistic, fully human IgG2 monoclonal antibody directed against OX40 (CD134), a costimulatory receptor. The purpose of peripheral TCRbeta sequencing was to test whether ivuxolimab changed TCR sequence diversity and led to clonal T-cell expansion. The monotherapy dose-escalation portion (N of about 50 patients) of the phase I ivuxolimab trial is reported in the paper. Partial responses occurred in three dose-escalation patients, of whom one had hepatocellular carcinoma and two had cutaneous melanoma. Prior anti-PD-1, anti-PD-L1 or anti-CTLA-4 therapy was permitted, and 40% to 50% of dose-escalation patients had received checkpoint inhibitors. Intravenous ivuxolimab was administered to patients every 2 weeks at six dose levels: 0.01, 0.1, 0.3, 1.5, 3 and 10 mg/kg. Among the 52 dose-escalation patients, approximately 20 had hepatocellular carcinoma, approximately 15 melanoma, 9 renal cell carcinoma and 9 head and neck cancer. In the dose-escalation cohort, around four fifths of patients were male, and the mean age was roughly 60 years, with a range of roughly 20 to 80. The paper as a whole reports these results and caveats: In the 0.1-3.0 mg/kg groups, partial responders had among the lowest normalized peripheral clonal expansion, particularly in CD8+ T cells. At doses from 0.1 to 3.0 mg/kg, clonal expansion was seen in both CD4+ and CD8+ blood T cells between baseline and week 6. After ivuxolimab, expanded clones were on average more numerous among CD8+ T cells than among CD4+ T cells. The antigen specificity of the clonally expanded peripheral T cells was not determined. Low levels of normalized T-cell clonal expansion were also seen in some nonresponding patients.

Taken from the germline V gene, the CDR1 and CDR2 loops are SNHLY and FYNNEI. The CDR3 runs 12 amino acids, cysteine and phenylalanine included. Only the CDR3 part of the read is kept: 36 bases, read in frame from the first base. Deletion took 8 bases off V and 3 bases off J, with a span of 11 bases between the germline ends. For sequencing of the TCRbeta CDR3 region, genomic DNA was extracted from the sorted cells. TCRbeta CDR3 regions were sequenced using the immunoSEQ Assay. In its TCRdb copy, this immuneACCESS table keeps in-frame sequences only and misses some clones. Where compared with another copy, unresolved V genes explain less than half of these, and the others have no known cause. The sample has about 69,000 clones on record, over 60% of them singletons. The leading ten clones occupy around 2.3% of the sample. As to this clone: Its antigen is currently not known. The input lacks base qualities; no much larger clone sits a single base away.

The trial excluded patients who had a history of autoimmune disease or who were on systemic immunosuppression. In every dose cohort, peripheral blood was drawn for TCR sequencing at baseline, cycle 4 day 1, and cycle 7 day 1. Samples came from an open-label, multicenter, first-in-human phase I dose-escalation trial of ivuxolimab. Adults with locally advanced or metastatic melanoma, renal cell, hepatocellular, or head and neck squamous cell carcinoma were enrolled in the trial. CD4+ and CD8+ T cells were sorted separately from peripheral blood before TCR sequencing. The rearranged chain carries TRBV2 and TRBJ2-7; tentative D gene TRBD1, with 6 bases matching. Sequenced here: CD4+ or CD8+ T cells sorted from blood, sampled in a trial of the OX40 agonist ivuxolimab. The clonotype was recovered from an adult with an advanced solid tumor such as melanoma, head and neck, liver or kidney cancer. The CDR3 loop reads CASCPTGYEQYF. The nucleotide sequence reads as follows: TGTGCCAGCTGCCCGACAGGCTACGAGCAGTACTTC.